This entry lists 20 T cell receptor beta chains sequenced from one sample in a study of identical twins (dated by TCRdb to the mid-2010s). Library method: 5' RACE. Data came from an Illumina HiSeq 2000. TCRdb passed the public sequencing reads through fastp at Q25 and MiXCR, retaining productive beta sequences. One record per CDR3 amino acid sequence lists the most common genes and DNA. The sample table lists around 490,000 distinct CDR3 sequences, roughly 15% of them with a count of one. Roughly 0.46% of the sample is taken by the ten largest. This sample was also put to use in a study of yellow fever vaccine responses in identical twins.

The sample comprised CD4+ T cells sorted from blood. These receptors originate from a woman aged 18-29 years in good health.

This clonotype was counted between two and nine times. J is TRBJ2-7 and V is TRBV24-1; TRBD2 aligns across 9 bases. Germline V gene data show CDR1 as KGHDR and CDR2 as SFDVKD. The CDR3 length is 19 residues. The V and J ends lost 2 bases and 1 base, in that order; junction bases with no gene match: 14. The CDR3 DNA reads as TGTGCCACCAGTGATTCCCCGGGGACTAGCAGAGAGGGGTCCTACGAGCAGTACTTC. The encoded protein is CATSDSPGTSREGSYEQYF.

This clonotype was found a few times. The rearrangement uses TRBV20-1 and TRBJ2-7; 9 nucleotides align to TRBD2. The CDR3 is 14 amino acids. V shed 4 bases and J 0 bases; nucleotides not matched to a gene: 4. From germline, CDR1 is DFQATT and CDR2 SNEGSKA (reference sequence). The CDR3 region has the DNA TGCAGTGCTACCATAGCGGGGGCCTCCTACGAGCAGTACGTC. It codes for CSATIAGASYEQYV.

As DNA, the CDR3 is TGCAGTGCTAGAACTATCACTAGCACAGATACGCAGTATTTT. Protein sequence: CSARTITSTDTQYF. The rearrangement links TRBV20-1 to TRBJ2-3, with unresolved D. The length of the CDR3 is 14 residues. V was shortened by 2 bases and J by 0 bases, with 9 bases between the two germline ends. Germline V gene sequence: CDR1 DFQATT, CDR2 SNEGSKA (reference sequence).

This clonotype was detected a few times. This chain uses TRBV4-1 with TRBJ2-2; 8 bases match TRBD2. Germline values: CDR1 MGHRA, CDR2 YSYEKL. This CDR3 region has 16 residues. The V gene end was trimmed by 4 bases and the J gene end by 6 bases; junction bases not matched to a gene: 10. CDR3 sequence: CASSLSGGAGAGELFF. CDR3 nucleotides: TGCGCCAGCAGCCTGTCCGGGGGGGCAGGGGCCGGGGAGCTGTTTTTT.

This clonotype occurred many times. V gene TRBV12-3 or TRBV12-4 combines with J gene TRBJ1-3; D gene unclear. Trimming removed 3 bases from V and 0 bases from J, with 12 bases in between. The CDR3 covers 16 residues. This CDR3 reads CASSLGGELSGNTIYF. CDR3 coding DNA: TGTGCCAGCAGTTTGGGCGGGGAGCTCTCTGGAAACACCATATATTTT.

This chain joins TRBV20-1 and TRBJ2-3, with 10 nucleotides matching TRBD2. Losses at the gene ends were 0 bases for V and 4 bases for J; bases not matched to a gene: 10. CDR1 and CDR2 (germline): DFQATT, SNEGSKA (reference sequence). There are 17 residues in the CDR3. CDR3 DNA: TGCAGTGCTAGAGATAGCCGTAAGAGCGGGGGGGCAGATACGCAGTATTTT. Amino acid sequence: CSARDSRKSGGADTQYF.

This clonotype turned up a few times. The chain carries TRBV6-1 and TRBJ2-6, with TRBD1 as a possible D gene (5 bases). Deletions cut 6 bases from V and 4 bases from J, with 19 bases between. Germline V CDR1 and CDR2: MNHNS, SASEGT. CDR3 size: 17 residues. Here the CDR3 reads CASRIQGTLTGANVLTF. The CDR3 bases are TGTGCCAGCAGAATTCAGGGAACCCTGACGGGGGCCAACGTCCTGACTTTC.

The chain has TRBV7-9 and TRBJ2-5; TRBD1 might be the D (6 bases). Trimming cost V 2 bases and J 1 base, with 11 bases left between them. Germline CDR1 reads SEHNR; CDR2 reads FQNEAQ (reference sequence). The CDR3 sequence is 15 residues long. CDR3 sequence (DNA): TGTGCCAGCAGCTTATCGGGACAAATCCAAGAGACCCAGTACTTC. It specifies CASSLSGQIQETQYF.

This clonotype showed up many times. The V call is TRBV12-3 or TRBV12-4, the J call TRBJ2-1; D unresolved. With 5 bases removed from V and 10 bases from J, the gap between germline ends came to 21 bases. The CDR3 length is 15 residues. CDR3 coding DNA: TGTGCCAGCAGTCCCCGGCTAGGGTTAAACTCGGAGCAGTTCTTC. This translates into CASSPRLGLNSEQFF.

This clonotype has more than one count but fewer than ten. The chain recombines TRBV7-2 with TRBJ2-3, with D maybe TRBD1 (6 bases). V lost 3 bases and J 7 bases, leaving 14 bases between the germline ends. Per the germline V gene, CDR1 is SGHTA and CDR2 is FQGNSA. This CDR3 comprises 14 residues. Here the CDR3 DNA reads TGTGCCAGCAGCTTGTCCCCCAGGGGCCATACGCAGTATTTT. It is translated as CASSLSPRGHTQYF.

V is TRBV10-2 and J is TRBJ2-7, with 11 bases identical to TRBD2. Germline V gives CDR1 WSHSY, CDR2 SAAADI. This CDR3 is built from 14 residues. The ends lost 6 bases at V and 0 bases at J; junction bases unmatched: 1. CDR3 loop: CASRGLADSYEQYV. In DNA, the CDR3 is TGCGCCAGCAGGGGACTAGCGGACTCCTACGAGCAGTACGTC.

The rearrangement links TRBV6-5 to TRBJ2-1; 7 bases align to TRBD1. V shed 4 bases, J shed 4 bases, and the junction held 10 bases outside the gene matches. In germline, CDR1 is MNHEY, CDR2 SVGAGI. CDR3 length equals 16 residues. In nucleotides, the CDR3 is TGTGCCAGCAGTTGGGGCCAGGGACAGACTTACAATGAGCAGTTCTTC. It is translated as CASSWGQGQTYNEQFF.

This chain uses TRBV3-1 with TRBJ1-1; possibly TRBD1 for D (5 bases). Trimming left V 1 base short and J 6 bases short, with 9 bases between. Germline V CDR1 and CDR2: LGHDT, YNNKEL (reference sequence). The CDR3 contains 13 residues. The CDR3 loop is CASSQAQGAEAFF. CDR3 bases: TGTGCCAGCAGCCAAGCTCAGGGCGCTGAAGCTTTCTTT.

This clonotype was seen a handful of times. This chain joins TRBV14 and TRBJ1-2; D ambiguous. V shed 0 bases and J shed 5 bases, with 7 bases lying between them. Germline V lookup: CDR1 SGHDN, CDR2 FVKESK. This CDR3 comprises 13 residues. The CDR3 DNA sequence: TGTGCCAGCAGCCAAGACCCGGGATATGGCTACACCTTC. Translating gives CASSQDPGYGYTF.

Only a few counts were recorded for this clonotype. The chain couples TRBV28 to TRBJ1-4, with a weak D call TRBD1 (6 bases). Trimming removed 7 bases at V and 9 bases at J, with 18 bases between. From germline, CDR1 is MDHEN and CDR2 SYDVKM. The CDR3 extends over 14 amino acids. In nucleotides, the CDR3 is TGTGCCAGCACCCCCGGGGGCCCCGCTAAAAAACTGTTTTTT. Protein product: CASTPGGPAKKLFF. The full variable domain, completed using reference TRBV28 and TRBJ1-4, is DVKVTQSSRYLVKRTGEKVFLECVQDMDHENMFWYRQDPGLGLRLIYFSYDVKMKEKGDIPEGYSVSREKKERFSLILESASTNQTSMYLCASTPGGPAKKLFFGSGTQLSVL.

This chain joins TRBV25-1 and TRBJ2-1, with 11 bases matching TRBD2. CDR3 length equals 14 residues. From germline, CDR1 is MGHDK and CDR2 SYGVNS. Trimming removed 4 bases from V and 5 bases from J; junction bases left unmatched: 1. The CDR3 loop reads CASSASGRNNEQFF. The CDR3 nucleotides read TGTGCCAGCAGTGCTAGCGGGAGGAACAATGAGCAGTTCTTC.

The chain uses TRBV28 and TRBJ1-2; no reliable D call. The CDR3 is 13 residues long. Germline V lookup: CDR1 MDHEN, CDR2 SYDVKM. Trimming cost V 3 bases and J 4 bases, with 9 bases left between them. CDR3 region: CASSFASLYGYTF. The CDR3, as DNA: TGTGCCAGCAGTTTTGCCAGCCTCTATGGCTACACCTTC.

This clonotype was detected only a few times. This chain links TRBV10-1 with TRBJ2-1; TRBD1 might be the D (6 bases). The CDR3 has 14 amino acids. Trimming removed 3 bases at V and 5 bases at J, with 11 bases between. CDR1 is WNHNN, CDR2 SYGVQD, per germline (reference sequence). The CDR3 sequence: CASSDRTGNNEQFF. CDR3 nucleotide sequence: TGCGCCAGCAGTGACCGAACAGGGAACAATGAGCAGTTCTTC.

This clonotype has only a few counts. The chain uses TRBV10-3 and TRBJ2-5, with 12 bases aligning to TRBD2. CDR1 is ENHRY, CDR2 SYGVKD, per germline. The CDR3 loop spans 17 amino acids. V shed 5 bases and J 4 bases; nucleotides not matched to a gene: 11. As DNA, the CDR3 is TGTGCCATCAGTCAGACTAGCGGGGGACAGGTGGGAGAGACCCAGTACTTC. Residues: CAISQTSGGQVGETQYF.

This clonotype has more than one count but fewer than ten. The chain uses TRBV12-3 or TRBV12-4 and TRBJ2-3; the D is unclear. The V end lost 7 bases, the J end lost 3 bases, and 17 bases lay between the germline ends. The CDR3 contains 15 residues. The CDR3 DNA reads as TGTGCCAGCAACCCGGGTCCCCGGTCGACAGATACGCAGTATTTT. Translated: CASNPGPRSTDTQYF.